The clone carrying this T cell receptor beta chain appeared a few times. Its antigen remains unidentified. This record comes from a study of breast tumors, draining lymph nodes, adjacent tissues. V shed 0 bases and J shed 6 bases, with 21 bases lying between them. The CDR3 covers 17 residues. The V gene's germline CDR1 is DFQATT and CDR2 SNEGSKA (reference sequence). Axillary draining lymph nodes of breast cancer patients supplied the node samples. Study findings and constraints: The data were judged consistent with most tumor T cells coming from lymph node and expanding in tumor.

TCRdb reprocessed the multiplex PCR reads via MiXCR and lists one record per CDR3 protein. The sample has 150,000 to 250,000 distinct CDR3 sequences, roughly 31% seen once. V and J are TRBV20-1 and TRBJ1-5, with a possible D match to TRBD1 (5 bases). This clonotype was sampled from a female donor with breast cancer. Some clones in this sample may be carry-over from other donors' samples. Specimen: axillary lymph node tissue. The CDR3 nucleotides read TGCAGTGCTAGAGATCCTTGGGACCGAAATTCCGTTCAGCCCCAGCATTTT. Residues: CSARDPWDRNSVQPQHF.